This TCR beta chain is from a study of blood T cell repertoires in COVID-19. This table comes from immunoSEQ multiplex PCR, and its TCRdb copy is limited to in-frame clones, with some not included. The table shows hundreds of thousands of clones, with 85% to 90% occurring only once. Deletions cut 2 bases from V and 1 base from J, with 6 bases between. The CDR3 totals 13 residues. Germline V lookup: CDR1 MNHEY, CDR2 SVGAGI. Seattle cases were enrolled at active infection and followed longitudinally. The receptor was isolated from a woman aged 30 to 39 with COVID-19, enrolled during active disease. The sample taken for sequencing was peripheral blood. The J gene is TRBJ2-7, the V gene TRBV6-5; D remains unclear. Written as DNA, the CDR3 is TGTGCCAGCAGTTACACCAGTTCCTACGAGCAGTACTTC. It codes for CASSYTSSYEQYF.